What follows is one TCR beta chain and its context. Its antigen is still unknown. This sample was included in a study of T cell responses to AZD1222 COVID-19 vaccine. Study findings and constraints: Donors in the cohort were predominantly white British and more often female, and clonal diversity was possibly underestimated. None of the repertoires were sampled until the peak T cell response had passed. Across the whole spike, CD4 TCRs peaked at regions 160-218 and 743-854.

Researchers grouped second doses given at about 4 or about 12 weeks into one pool. V lost 5 bases and J 5 bases, leaving 16 bases between the germline ends. CDR1 and CDR2 (germline): SGHTA, FQGNSA. The CDR3 has 15 amino acids. Data came from immunoSEQ multiplex PCR; TCRdb stores just in-frame clones and leaves some out. The sample has roughly 50,000 clones; approximately 91% are singletons. This chain links TRBV7-2 with TRBJ2-1; no clear D. The TCR was taken from an adult who received the AZD1222 COVID-19 vaccine. The sample consisted of peripheral blood, taken 28 days after the second AZD1222 dose. The CDR3 loop reads CASSRPGPRDNEQFF. Written as DNA, the CDR3 is TGTGCCAGCAGCCGTCCGGGTCCAAGGGACAATGAGCAGTTCTTC.